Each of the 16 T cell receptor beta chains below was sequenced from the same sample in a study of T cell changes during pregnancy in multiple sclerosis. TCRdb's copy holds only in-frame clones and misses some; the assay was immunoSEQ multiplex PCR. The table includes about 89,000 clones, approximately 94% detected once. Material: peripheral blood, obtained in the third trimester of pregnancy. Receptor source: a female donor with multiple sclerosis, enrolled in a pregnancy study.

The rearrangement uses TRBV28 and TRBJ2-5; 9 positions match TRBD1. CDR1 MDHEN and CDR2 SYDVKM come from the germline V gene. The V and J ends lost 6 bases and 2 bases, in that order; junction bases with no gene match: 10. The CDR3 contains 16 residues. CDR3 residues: CASRKAHRGRQETQYF. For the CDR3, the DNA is TGTGCCAGCAGGAAAGCCCACAGGGGGCGACAAGAGACCCAGTACTTC.

As DNA, the CDR3 is TGTGCCAGCAGTTACTGGGCCCAGACATTCAATGAGCAGTTCTTC. It translates to CASSYWAQTFNEQFF. The V and J genes are TRBV27 and TRBJ2-1, with D unresolved. With 4 bases removed from V and 6 bases from J, the gap between germline ends came to 16 bases. The CDR3 sequence is 15 residues long. Germline loops: CDR1 MNHEY, CDR2 SMNVEV (reference sequence).

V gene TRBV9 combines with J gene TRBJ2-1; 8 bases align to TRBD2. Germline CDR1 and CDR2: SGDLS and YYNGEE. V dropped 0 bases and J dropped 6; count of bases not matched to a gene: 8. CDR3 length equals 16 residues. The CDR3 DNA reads TGTGCCAGCAGCGTAGGTCTAGCGGGCGTACCCAATGAGCAGTTCTTC. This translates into CASSVGLAGVPNEQFF.

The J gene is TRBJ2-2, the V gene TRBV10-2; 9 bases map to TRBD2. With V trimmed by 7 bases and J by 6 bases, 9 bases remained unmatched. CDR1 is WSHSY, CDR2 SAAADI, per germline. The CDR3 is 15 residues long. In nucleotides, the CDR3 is TGCGCCAGCAAATATCTAGCGGGAACTTCCGGGGAGCTGTTTTTT. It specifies CASKYLAGTSGELFF.

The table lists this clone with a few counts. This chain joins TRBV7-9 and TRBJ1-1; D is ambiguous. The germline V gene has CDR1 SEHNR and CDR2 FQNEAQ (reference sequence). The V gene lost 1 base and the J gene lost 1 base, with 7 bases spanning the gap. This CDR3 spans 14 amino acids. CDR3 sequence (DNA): TGTGCCAGCAGCTTAGTAACAACGAACACTGAAGCTTTCTTT. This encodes CASSLVTTNTEAFF.

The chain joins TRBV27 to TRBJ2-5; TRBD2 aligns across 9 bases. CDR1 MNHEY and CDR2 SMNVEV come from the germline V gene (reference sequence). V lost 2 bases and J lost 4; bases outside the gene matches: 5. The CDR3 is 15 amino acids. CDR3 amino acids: CASSLTPLAGETQYF. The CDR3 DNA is TGTGCCAGCAGTTTAACCCCACTAGCGGGAGAGACCCAGTACTTC.

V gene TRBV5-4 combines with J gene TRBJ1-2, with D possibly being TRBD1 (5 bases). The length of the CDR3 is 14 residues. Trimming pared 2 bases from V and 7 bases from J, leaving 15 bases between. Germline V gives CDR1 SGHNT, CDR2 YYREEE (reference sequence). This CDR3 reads CASSFPRVPGGYTF. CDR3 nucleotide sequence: TGTGCCAGCAGCTTCCCCAGGGTCCCGGGTGGCTACACCTTC. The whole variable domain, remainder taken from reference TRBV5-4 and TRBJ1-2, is ETGVTQSPTHLIKTRGQQVTLRCSSQSGHNTVSWYQQALGQGPQFIFQYYREEENGRGNFPPRFSGLQFPNYSSELNVNALELDDSALYLCASSFPRVPGGYTFGSGTRLTVV.

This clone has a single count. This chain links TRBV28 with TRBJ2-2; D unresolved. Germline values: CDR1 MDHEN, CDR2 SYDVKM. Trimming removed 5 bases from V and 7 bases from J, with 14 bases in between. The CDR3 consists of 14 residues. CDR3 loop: CASSVRTVRGELFF. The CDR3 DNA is TGTGCCAGCAGTGTCCGCACGGTGCGCGGGGAGCTGTTTTTT.

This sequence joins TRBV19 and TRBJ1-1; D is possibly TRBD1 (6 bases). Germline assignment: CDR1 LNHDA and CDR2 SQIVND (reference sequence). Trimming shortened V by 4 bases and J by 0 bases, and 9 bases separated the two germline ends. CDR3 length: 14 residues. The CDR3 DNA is TGTGCCAGTAGTAAACAGGGCGTGAACACTGAAGCTTTCTTT. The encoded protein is CASSKQGVNTEAFF.

CDR3 sequence (DNA): TGTGCCTGGAGTGAGTACGCAGCAGGTCGGTCCTACAATGAGCAGTTCTTC. Translation: CAWSEYAAGRSYNEQFF. The chain uses TRBV30 and TRBJ2-1; D is unresolved. There are 17 residues in the CDR3. Germline CDR1 reads GTSNPN; CDR2 reads SVGIG (reference sequence). The V end lost 1 base, the J end lost 1 base, and 17 bases lay between the germline ends.

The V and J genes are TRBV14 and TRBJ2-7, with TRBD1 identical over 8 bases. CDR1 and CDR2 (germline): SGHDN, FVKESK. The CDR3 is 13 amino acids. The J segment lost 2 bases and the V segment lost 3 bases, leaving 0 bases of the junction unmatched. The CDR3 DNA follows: TGTGCCAGCAGCCAGGGACAGGCCTACGAGCAGTACTTC. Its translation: CASSQGQAYEQYF.

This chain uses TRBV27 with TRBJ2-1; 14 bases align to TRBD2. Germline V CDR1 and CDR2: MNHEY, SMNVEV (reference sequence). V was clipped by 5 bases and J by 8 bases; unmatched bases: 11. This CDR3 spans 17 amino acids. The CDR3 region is CASSLKPGLAGVDEQFF. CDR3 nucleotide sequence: TGTGCCAGCAGTCTAAAACCGGGACTAGCGGGAGTAGATGAGCAGTTCTTC.

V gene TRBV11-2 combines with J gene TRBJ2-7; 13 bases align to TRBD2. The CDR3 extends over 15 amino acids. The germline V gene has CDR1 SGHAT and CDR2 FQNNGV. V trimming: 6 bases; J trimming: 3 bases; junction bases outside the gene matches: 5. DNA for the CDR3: TGTGCCAGCAGTTGGACTAGCGGGAGTAGCTACGAGCAGTACTTC. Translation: CASSWTSGSSYEQYF.

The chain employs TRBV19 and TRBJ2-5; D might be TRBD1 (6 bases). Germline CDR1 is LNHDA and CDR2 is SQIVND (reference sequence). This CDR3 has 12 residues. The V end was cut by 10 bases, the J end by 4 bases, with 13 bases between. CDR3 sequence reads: CATSDSGETQYF. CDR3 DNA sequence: TGTGCCACCTCGGACAGTGGAGAGACCCAGTACTTC.

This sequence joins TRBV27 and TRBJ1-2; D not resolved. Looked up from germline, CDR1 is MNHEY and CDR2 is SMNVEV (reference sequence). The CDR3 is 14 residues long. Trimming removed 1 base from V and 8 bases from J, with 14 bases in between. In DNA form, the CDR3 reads TGTGCCAGCAGTTTATTTCCACTCCGGGAGGGCTACACCTTC. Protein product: CASSLFPLREGYTF.

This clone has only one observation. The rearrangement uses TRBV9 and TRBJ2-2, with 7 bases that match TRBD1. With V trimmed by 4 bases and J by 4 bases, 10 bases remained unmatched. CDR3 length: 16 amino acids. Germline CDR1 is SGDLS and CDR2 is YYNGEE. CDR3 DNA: TGTGCCAGCAGCATGAGCCGACAGGGAAGCACCGGGGAGCTGTTTTTT. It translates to CASSMSRQGSTGELFF.